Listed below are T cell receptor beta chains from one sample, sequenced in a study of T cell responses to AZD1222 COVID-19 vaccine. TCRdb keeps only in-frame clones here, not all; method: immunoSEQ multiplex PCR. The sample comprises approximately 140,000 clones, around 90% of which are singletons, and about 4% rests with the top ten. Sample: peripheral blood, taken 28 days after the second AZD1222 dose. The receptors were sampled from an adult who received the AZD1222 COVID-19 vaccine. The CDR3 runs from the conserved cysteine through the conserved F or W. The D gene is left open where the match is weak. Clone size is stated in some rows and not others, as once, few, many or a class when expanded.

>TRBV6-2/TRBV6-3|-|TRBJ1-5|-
TGTGCCAGCAGCTCCTGGGAAGGCAATCAGCCCCAGCATTTT
CASSSWEGNQPQHF
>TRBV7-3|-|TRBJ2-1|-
TGTGCCAGCAGCTTGGCGGGCACAAACAATGAGCAGTTCTTC
CASSLAGTNNEQFF
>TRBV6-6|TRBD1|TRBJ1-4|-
TGTGCCAGCAGTAATCCTACAGGGGGCGCGTCTGAAAAACTGTTTTTT
CASSNPTGGASEKLFF
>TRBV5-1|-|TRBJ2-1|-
TGCGCCAGCAGCTTGGCGGGGAACTCCTACAATGAGCAGTTCTTC
CASSLAGNSYNEQFF
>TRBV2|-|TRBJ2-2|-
TGTGCCAGCAGTGAAGGCGCAGTAAGGAACACCGGGGAGCTGTTTTTT
CASSEGAVRNTGELFF
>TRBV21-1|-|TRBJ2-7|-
TGTGCCAGCAGCCCCGAGCAGAACCTCACTCGGCGGGAGCAGTACTTC
CASSPEQNLTRREQYF
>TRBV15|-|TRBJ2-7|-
TGTGCCACCACCCTAGGGGGGGGTTCCCCCTACGAGCAGTACTTC
CATTLGGGSPYEQYF
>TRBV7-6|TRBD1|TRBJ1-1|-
TGTGCCAGCAGCCTTCACCCCAAGACAGGGCCGAACACTGAAGCTTTCTTT
CASSLHPKTGPNTEAFF
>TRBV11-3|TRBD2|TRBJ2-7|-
TGTGCCAGCAGCCAGGGACTAGCGGGATCCTACGAGCAGTACTTC
CASSQGLAGSYEQYF
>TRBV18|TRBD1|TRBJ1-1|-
TGTGCCAGCTCACCACGACAGGGTATCGACACTGAAGCTTTCTTT
CASSPRQGIDTEAFF
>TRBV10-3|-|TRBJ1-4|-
TGTGCCATCAGTGAGTCGATGTCTGAAAAACTGTTTTTT
CAISESMSEKLFF
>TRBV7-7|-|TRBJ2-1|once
TGTGCCAGCAGCTTAGCCGGCGACAATGAGCAGTTCTTC
CASSLAGDNEQFF
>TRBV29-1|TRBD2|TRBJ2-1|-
TGCAGCGTTGAGACTAGCGGGGGTAATGAGCAGTTCTTC
CSVETSGGNEQFF
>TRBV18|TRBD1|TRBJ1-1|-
TGTGCCAGCTCACCTAGAACCGGGACAGGGGGAGACGCTGAAGCTTTCTTT
CASSPRTGTGGDAEAFF
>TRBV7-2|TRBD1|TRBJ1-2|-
TGTGCCAGCAGCTTCGGGACAGGGAACTATGGCTACACCTTC
CASSFGTGNYGYTF